This passage covers 23 T cell receptor beta chains from one sample sequenced in a study of long-term antiretroviral therapy in people with HIV (dated 2022 in TCRdb). The immunoSEQ hsTCRB v3.0 assay was used at survey level resolution for TRB variable region sequencing. TCRdb re-hosts the immuneACCESS table, in-frame sequences only. Its copies lack some clones; in the studies checked, an unresolved V gene accounts for under half of them, and the cause for the rest is not known. A total of some 29,000 clones appear in this sample, 95% to 98% of them only once. Together, the top ten hold 1.9% of the sample. The sample in question was unsorted PBMCs, obtained 7.6 years after starting antiretroviral therapy. These receptors all come from a man aged 25 to 40 with HIV.

The chain combines TRBV10-3 with TRBJ2-7; TRBD2 agrees at 14 bases. Germline V CDR1 and CDR2: ENHRY, SYGVKD. V shed 10 bases, J shed 4 bases, and the junction held 3 bases outside the gene matches. CDR3 length equals 13 residues. As DNA, the CDR3 is TGTGCCACATGGACTAGCGGGAGGTACGAGCAGTACTTC. Its protein product is CATWTSGRYEQYF.

The chain uses TRBV6-5 and TRBJ2-7, with no clear D. Per the germline V gene, CDR1 is MNHEY and CDR2 is SVGAGI. The CDR3 has 13 residues. V shed 0 bases and J shed 6 bases, with 9 bases lying between them. The CDR3 sequence: CASSYSGSVEQYF. CDR3 DNA: TGTGCCAGCAGTTACTCGGGCTCGGTCGAGCAGTACTTC.

This rearrangement joins TRBV6-5 to TRBJ2-3; perhaps TRBD2 as D (6 bases). Between the trimmed V and J ends, which lost 7 bases and 2 bases, there was a span of 7 bases. The CDR3 is 12 amino acids. Germline V gene data show CDR1 as MNHEY and CDR2 as SVGAGI. CDR3 region: CASKDYTDTQYF. CDR3 in DNA: TGTGCCAGCAAGGACTACACAGATACGCAGTATTTT.

The rearrangement joins TRBV13 to TRBJ2-3, with 7 nucleotides matching TRBD2. Germline V gene sequence: CDR1 PRHDT, CDR2 FYEKMQ (reference sequence). J was trimmed by 1 base and V by 5 bases; bases with no gene match: 9. This CDR3 is built from 16 residues. The DNA for the CDR3 is TGTGCCAGCAGCCAGGGTGGGGCGGGGGGCACAGATACGCAGTATTTT. Translated: CASSQGGAGGTDTQYF.

This clone was recorded a few times. The chain carries TRBV6-6 and TRBJ2-7; D might be TRBD2 (6 bases). From germline, CDR1 is MNHNY and CDR2 SVGAGI (reference sequence). The V end lost 7 bases, the J end lost 7 bases, and 11 bases lay between the germline ends. This CDR3 is 11 amino acids long. CDR3 region: CASTRGGEQYF. The CDR3 DNA reads as TGTGCCAGCACCCGTGGGGGGGAGCAGTACTTC.

This rearrangement joins TRBV15 to TRBJ1-3; D gene unclear. This CDR3 has 13 amino acids. Germline V gives CDR1 LNHNV, CDR2 YYDKDF (reference sequence). V shed 5 bases and J shed 7 bases, with 12 bases lying between them. The CDR3 region has the DNA TGTGCCACCAGCGGTGTAGGGTCGAACACCATATATTTT. Its protein product is CATSGVGSNTIYF.

V is TRBV10-1 and J is TRBJ2-2, with 13 nucleotides matching TRBD2. Germline CDR1 and CDR2: WNHNN and SYGVQD (reference sequence). V gave up 6 bases and J gave up 8 bases; unmatched junction bases: 24. The CDR3 loop spans 21 amino acids. CDR3 loop: CASSVPPTGTSGTTLSGELFF. The DNA of the CDR3 is TGCGCCAGCAGCGTACCCCCAACCGGGACTAGCGGGACTACCCTAAGTGGGGAGCTGTTTTTT.

The chain links TRBV30 to TRBJ1-6; no definite D call. The CDR3 has 12 amino acids. With 4 bases removed from V and 9 bases from J, the gap between germline ends came to 10 bases. In germline, CDR1 is GTSNPN, CDR2 SVGIG (reference sequence). The CDR3 DNA is TGTGCCTGGAAAGTGGGTATTTCACCCCTCCACTTT. Translating gives CAWKVGISPLHF.

This clone was recorded only once. The V call is TRBV2, the J call TRBJ2-7, with 7 positions matching TRBD1. The germline V gene encodes CDR1 SNHLY and CDR2 FYNNEI. The V gene end was trimmed by 6 bases and the J gene end by 4 bases; junction bases not matched to a gene: 6. CDR3 length: 13 amino acids. DNA of the CDR3: TGTGCCAGCAGAATTGACAGGGAGTACGAGCAGTACTTC. Translating gives CASRIDREYEQYF.

The J gene is TRBJ1-4, the V gene TRBV9, with 7 bases matching TRBD1. The germline gives CDR1 SGDLS, CDR2 YYNGEE. The CDR3 runs 15 residues. V was clipped by 0 bases and J by 7 bases; unmatched bases: 6. The CDR3 loop reads CASSVAVTGSEKLFF. DNA of the CDR3: TGTGCCAGCAGCGTAGCTGTGACAGGGAGTGAAAAACTGTTTTTT.

V and J are TRBV7-9 and TRBJ2-3; a possible D gene is TRBD2 (6 bases). CDR1 is SEHNR and CDR2 is FQNEAQ in the germline V gene (reference sequence). CDR3 length: 14 residues. V shed 0 bases and J shed 4 bases, with 8 bases lying between them. In nucleotides, the CDR3 is TGTGCCAGCAGCTTAGCCGGGAGAGCAGATACGCAGTATTTT. Translating gives CASSLAGRADTQYF.

This chain connects TRBV4-1 to TRBJ2-5; D remains unclear. Trimming left V 2 bases short and J 4 bases short, with 5 bases between. This CDR3 has 12 amino acids. CDR1 and CDR2 (germline): MGHRA, YSYEKL. This chain's CDR3 is CASSQPGETQYF. The CDR3 nucleotides read TGCGCCAGCAGCCAACCTGGAGAGACCCAGTACTTC.

This clone was seen a single time. The chain uses TRBV5-4 and TRBJ2-7; D is undetermined. Germline CDR1 reads SGHNT; CDR2 reads YYREEE (reference sequence). This CDR3 is 12 amino acids long. Trimming pared 5 bases from V and 0 bases from J, leaving 6 bases between. CDR3 coding DNA: TGTGCCAGCAGTTCAAGCTCCTACGAGCAGTACTTC. It encodes CASSSSSYEQYF.

The chain recombines TRBV18 with TRBJ2-7; D unclear. The CDR3 is 16 residues long. V was trimmed by 2 bases and J by 5 bases, leaving 19 bases between them. Germline values: CDR1 KGHSH, CDR2 LQKENI. The CDR3 DNA reads as TGTGCCAGCTCACCAGTTCCGACAAATTCGGGTCACGAGCAGTACTTC. Protein sequence: CASSPVPTNSGHEQYF.

The J gene is TRBJ1-4, the V gene TRBV5-1; D is undetermined. Looked up from germline, CDR1 is SGHRS and CDR2 is YFSETQ. CDR3 length: 17 residues. Trimming removed 0 bases from V and 1 base from J, with 13 bases in between. The CDR3 DNA follows: TGCGCCAGCAGCTTGGGACCGAACCGGGGAACTAATGAAAAACTGTTTTTT. Translated, it gives CASSLGPNRGTNEKLFF.

The rearrangement joins TRBV9 to TRBJ2-3; perhaps TRBD2 as D (5 bases). V was clipped by 0 bases and J by 1 base, with 9 bases between them. The CDR3 covers 15 residues. Germline CDR1 SGDLS, CDR2 YYNGEE. The CDR3 region has the DNA TGTGCCAGCAGCGTAGCAGTGGGAGGCACAGATACGCAGTATTTT. This encodes CASSVAVGGTDTQYF.

The rearrangement joins TRBV6-5 to TRBJ1-5, with D possibly being TRBD1 (5 bases). Germline assignment: CDR1 MNHEY and CDR2 SVGAGI. V gave up 3 bases and J gave up 1 base, with 10 bases separating them. The CDR3 sequence is 15 residues long. The DNA for the CDR3 is TGTGCCAGCAGTTATTCCTGGGACAGCAATCAGCCCCAGCATTTT. Amino acids: CASSYSWDSNQPQHF.

The CDR3 protein is CASSQAGNTGELFF. Here the CDR3 DNA reads TGTGCCAGCAGCCAAGCCGGGAACACCGGGGAGCTGTTTTTT. The chain recombines TRBV4-2 with TRBJ2-2; D gene ambiguous. Germline V gene data show CDR1 as LGHNA and CDR2 as YNFKEQ. Trimming pared 1 base from V and 1 base from J, leaving 4 bases between. This CDR3 has 14 amino acids.

This chain connects TRBV5-1 to TRBJ2-7; D is unresolved. V gave up 4 bases and J gave up 2 bases, with 13 bases separating them. The germline V gene encodes CDR1 SGHRS and CDR2 YFSETQ. The CDR3 covers 14 residues. The CDR3 loop is CASSLPQRAYEQYF. The CDR3 DNA follows: TGCGCCAGCAGCCTCCCACAAAGGGCCTACGAGCAGTACTTC.

This clone occurred once. This chain connects TRBV9 to TRBJ2-7; D unclear. The CDR3 runs 15 residues. In germline, CDR1 is SGDLS, CDR2 YYNGEE. Between the trimmed V and J ends, which lost 0 bases and 3 bases, there was a span of 13 bases. The CDR3 DNA follows: TGTGCCAGCAGCGTAGCGAATGGGGTCGGCTACGAGCAGTACTTC. This codes for CASSVANGVGYEQYF.

The gene calls are TRBV5-6 and TRBJ1-4, with 8 bases lining up with TRBD1. Germline CDR1 and CDR2: SGHDT and YYEEEE. Trimming cost V 4 bases and J 5 bases; bases outside gene matches: 1. This CDR3 contains 13 residues. The CDR3 is CASSRTGNEKLFF. DNA of the CDR3: TGTGCCAGCAGCCGGACAGGGAATGAAAAACTGTTTTTT.

V gene TRBV2 combines with J gene TRBJ1-1; possibly TRBD1 for D (5 bases). Germline loops: CDR1 SNHLY, CDR2 FYNNEI. Trimming stripped 5 bases from V and 1 base from J, with 14 bases between. The CDR3 spans 15 residues. CDR3 region: CASSPQRGRNTEAFF. DNA for the CDR3: TGTGCCAGCAGTCCGCAAAGGGGCCGGAACACTGAAGCTTTCTTT.

The rearrangement uses TRBV27 and TRBJ2-5; the match to TRBD1 covers 9 bases. CDR1 MNHEY and CDR2 SMNVEV come from the germline V gene (reference sequence). The CDR3 has 15 residues. V lost 7 bases, J lost 5 bases, and 11 bases stayed unmatched. As DNA, the CDR3 is TGTGCCAGCAACCCGTTACAGGGGGCTAGGGAGACCCAGTACTTC. This translates into CASNPLQGARETQYF.